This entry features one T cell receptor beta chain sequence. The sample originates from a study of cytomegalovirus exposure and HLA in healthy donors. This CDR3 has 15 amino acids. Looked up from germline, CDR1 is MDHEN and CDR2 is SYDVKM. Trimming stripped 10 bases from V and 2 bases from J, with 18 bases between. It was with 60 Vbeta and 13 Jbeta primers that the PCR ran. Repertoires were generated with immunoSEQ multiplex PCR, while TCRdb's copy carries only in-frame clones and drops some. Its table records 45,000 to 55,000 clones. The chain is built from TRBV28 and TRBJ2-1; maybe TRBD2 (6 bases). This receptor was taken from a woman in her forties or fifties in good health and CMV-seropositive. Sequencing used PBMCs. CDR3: CATSVGGGTYNEQFF. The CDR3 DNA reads TGTGCCACCTCGGTTGGCGGAGGGACCTACAATGAGCAGTTCTTC.